The clone carrying this T cell receptor (beta chain) was seen ten or more times. Its antigen is not known. The data originate from a study of T cells in Graves' hyperthyroidism and ophthalmopathy. Findings of the study overall: Most clonotypes expanded in the thyroid (above 0.001) were also present in blood.

Germline CDR1 reads SGHTS; CDR2 reads YDEGEE. The CDR3 spans 12 residues. V dropped 7 bases and J dropped 4 bases, with 11 bases sitting between them. Investigators excluded patients with uncontrolled infection, other autoimmune disease, pregnancy or lactation. RNA transcripts served as the template for amplifying TCR beta CDR3 regions. The study used the HTBI primer set for a first-round RT-PCR of the TCR CDR3. MiXCR, run by TCRdb on the multiplex PCR reads, gives a single entry per CDR3 protein. The sample lists about 760,000 distinct CDR3 sequences, about 35% occurring once. Sequencing used blood. V and J are TRBV5-8 and TRBJ1-2; no firm D call. This sequence originates from a middle-aged woman with Graves' hyperthyroidism. The CDR3, as DNA: TGTGCCAGCTATGAAGGGCGCTATGGCTACACCTTC. Translation gives CASYEGRYGYTF.